Below, one T cell receptor beta chain is given with its context. Its antigen is not known. This entry comes from a study of T cell repertoires in cytomegalovirus infection. Study at large: Public signatures in TCR beta pointed to CMV infection and matching HLA type. Regarding the study as a whole: Across the ex vivo response, the dominant clonotypes were HLA-C-restricted CMV-specific TCR beta clonotypes.

A single record per CDR3 protein comes from TCRdb applying MiXCR to the reads. The table includes fewer than 1,000,000 distinct CDR3 sequences, 30% to 40% detected once. This TCR was recovered from a human donor in good health (CMV status not recorded). Some clones in this sample may be carry-over from other donors' samples. The sample was cultured CD8+ T cells from PBMCs, taken from culture after CMV antigen stimulation.

Here the CDR3 reads CARTPPERTDTQYF. CDR3 DNA sequence: TGTGCCAGGACCCCCCCGGAAAGGACAGATACGCAGTATTTT. V is TRBV7-4 and J is TRBJ2-3; no definite D call. The V and J ends lost 9 bases and 3 bases respectively, with 16 bases between them. The CDR3 is 14 amino acids. Germline values: CDR1 SGHVT, CDR2 SQSDAQ.